The text below deals with one TCR beta chain. What it binds is unknown. The record originates from a study of Ad26.COV2.S vaccination and SARS-CoV-2 variants. The method was immunoSEQ multiplex PCR; TCRdb's version includes in-frame clones alone and lacks a portion of them. The table has about 680,000 clones, approximately 88% seen once. Study-wide findings and caveats: Placebo recipients and vaccine recipients were similar in non-spike TCR breadth.

Germline V gene lookup returns CDR1 GTSNPN and CDR2 SVGIG (reference sequence). The CDR3 has 13 amino acids. V shed 1 base and J 7 bases; nucleotides not matched to a gene: 7. Treatment given: roughly 20 received Ad26.COV2.S at low or high dose, single or two shots; several received placebo; per-sample allocation not given. Repertoires come from day 63 after the first vaccine or placebo injection. The V gene is TRBV30, the J gene TRBJ2-7; 7 bases fit TRBD1. This TCR came from a person aged 18-65 years who received the Ad26.COV2.S COVID-19 vaccine or a placebo. This specimen consisted of peripheral blood, obtained in a trial of Ad26.COV2.S vaccine versus placebo. This CDR3 reads CAWSGTGAGEQYF. CDR3 coding DNA: TGTGCCTGGAGTGGTACAGGGGCAGGGGAGCAGTACTTC.